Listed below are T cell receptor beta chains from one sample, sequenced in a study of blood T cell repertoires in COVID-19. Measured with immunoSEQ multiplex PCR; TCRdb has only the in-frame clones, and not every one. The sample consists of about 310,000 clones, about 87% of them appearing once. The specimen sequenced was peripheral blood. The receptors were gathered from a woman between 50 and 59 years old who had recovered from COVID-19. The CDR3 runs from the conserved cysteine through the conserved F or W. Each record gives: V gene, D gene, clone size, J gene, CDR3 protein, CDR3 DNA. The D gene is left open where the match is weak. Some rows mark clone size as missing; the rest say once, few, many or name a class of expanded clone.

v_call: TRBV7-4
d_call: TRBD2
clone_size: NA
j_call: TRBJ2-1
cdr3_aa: CASSLGVCVAGHNEQFF
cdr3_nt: TGTGCCAGCAGCTTAGGGGTCTGCGTAGCGGGGCATAATGAGCAGTTCTTC

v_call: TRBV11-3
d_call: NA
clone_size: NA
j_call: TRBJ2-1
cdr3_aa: CASSQTGTYNEQFF
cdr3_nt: TGTGCCAGCAGCCAGACTGGAACCTACAATGAGCAGTTCTTC

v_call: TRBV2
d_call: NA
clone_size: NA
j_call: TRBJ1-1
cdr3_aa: CASSARTAHTEAFF
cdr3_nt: TGTGCCAGCAGTGCTCGGACAGCCCACACTGAAGCTTTCTTT

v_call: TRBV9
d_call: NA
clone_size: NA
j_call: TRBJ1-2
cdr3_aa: CASSQGWELPNYGYTF
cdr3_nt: TGTGCCAGCAGCCAGGGGTGGGAGCTTCCTAACTATGGCTACACCTTC

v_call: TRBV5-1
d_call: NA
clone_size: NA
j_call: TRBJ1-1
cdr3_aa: CASSLLGRGNTEAFF
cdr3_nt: TGCGCCAGCAGCTTGTTGGGCCGGGGTAACACTGAAGCTTTCTTT

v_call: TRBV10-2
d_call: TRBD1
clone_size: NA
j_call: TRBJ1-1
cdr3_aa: CASRDRGRRGNTEAFF
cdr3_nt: TGCGCCAGCAGGGACAGGGGGCGCCGTGGGAACACTGAAGCTTTCTTT

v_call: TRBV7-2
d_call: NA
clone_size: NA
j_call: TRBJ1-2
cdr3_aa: CASSSGGYGYTF
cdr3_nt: TGTGCCAGCAGCTCGGGAGGCTATGGCTACACCTTC

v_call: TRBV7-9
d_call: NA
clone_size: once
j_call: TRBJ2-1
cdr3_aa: CASSLNRGVHNEQFF
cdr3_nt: TGTGCCAGCAGCTTAAATCGGGGTGTCCACAATGAGCAGTTCTTC

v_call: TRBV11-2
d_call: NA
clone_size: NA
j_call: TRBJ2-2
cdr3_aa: CASSWSTGELFF
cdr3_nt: TGTGCCAGCAGCTGGAGCACCGGGGAGCTGTTTTTT

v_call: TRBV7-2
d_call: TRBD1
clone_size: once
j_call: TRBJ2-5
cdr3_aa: CASSSPTGQETQYF
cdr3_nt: TGTGCCAGCAGCTCACCGACAGGGCAAGAGACCCAGTACTTC

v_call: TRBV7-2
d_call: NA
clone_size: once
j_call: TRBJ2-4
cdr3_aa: CASSFDRNIQYF
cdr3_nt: TGTGCCAGCAGCTTCGACAGAAACATTCAGTACTTC

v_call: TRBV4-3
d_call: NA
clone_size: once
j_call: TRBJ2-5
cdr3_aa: CASSQDLEETQYF
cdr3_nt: TGCGCCAGCAGCCAAGACTTGGAGGAGACCCAGTACTTC

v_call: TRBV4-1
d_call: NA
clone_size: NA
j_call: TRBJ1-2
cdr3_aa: CASSHPPGRGLQSGYTF
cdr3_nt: TGCGCCAGCAGCCACCCACCCGGGAGAGGGCTTCAGTCCGGCTACACCTTC

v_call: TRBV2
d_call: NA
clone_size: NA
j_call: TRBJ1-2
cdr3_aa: CASRVTEGDYGYTF
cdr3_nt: TGTGCCAGCAGAGTTACCGAGGGGGACTATGGCTACACCTTC

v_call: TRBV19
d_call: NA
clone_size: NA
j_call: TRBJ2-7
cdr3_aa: CASSSSAYEQYF
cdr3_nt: TGTGCCAGTAGTAGTTCGGCCTACGAGCAGTACTTC

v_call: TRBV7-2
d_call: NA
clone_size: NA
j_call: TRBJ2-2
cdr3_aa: CASSSSANTGELFF
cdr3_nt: TGTGCCAGCAGCTCTAGCGCGAACACCGGGGAGCTGTTTTTT

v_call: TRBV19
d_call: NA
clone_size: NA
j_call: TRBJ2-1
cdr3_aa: CASSIGSSYNEQFF
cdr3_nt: TGTGCCAGTAGTATCGGGAGCTCCTACAATGAGCAGTTCTTC

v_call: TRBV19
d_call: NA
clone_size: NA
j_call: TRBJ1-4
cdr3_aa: CATSTDLNEKLFF
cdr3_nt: TGTGCCACTTCGACAGATCTTAATGAAAAACTGTTTTTT

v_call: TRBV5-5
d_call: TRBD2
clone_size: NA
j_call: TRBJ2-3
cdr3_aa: CASSLVFSGISTDTQYF
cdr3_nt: TGTGCCAGCAGCTTGGTGTTTAGCGGGATTTCCACAGATACGCAGTATTTT

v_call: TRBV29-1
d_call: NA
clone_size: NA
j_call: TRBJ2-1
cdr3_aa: CSVDRTGRNEQFF
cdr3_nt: TGCAGCGTTGACCGAACAGGGCGGAATGAGCAGTTCTTC

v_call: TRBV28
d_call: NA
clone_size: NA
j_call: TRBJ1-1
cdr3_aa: CASRFTTVAGTEAFF
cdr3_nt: TGTGCCAGCAGATTCACGACAGTGGCGGGGACTGAAGCTTTCTTT

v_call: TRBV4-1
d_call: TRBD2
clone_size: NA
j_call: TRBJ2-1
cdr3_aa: CASSPRGGFSGSSYNEQFF
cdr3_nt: TGCGCCAGCAGCCCTAGAGGGGGTTTTAGCGGGAGCTCCTACAATGAGCAGTTCTTC

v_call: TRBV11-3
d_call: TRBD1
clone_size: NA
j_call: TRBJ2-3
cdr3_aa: CASSPGQGQADTQYF
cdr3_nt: TGTGCCAGCAGCCCCGGACAGGGGCAGGCAGATACGCAGTATTTT

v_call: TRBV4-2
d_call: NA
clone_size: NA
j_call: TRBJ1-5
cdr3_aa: CASSQDSSNQPQHF
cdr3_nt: TGTGCCAGCAGCCAAGATAGCAGCAATCAGCCCCAGCATTTT

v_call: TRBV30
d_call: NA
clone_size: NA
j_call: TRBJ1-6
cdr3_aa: CAWAQALRVPLHF
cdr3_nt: TGTGCCTGGGCACAGGCCCTCCGAGTTCCCCTCCACTTT

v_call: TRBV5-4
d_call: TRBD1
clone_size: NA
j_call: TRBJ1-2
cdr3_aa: CASSSGQGSSNYGYTF
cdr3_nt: TGTGCCAGCAGCTCGGGACAGGGAAGTAGTAACTATGGCTACACCTTC

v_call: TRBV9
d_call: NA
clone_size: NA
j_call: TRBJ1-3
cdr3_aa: CASSAQGSGNTIYF
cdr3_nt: TGTGCCAGCAGCGCCCAGGGGTCTGGAAACACCATATATTTT

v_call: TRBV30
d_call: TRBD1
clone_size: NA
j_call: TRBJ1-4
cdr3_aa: CAWTRQGRNEKLFF
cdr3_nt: TGTGCCTGGACCAGACAGGGGAGGAATGAAAAACTGTTTTTT

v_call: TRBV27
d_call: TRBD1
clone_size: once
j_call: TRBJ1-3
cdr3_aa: CASSYRGTGNTIYF
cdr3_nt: TGTGCCAGCAGTTACAGGGGAACTGGAAACACCATATATTTT

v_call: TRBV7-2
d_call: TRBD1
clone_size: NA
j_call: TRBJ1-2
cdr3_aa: CASSPVGTVNYGYTF
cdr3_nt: TGTGCCAGCAGCCCAGTGGGGACAGTTAACTATGGCTACACCTTC

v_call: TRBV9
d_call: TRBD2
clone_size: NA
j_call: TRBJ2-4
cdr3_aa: CASSVGTGTTKNIQYF
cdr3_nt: TGTGCCAGCAGCGTAGGAACTGGGACTACGAAAAACATTCAGTACTTC

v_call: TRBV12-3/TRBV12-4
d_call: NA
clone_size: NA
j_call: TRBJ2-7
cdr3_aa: CASTDDRPEQYF
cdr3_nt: TGTGCCAGCACCGACGACAGGCCCGAGCAGTACTTC

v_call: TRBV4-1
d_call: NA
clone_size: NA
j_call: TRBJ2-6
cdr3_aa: CASSQSTGSGANVLTF
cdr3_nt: TGCGCCAGCAGCCAATCTACAGGTTCTGGGGCCAACGTCCTGACTTTC

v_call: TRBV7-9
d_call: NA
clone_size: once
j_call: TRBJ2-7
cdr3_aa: CASSPRAGYEQYF
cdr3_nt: TGTGCCAGCAGTCCTCGGGCGGGCTACGAGCAGTACTTC

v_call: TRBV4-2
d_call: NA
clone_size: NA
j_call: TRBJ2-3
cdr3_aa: CASGRLTSTDTQYF
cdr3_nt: TGTGCCAGCGGGAGACTAACTAGCACAGATACGCAGTATTTT

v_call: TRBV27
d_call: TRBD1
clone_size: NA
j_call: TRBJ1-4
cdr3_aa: CASSPDRVFVEKLFF
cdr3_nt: TGTGCCAGCAGTCCGGACAGGGTCTTTGTTGAAAAACTGTTTTTT

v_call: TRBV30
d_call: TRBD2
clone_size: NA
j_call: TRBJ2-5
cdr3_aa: CAWSVSSGEWETQYF
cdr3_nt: TGTGCCTGGAGTGTTTCTAGCGGGGAGTGGGAGACCCAGTACTTC

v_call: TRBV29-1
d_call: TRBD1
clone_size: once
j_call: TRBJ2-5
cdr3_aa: CSAKRGTGKVVTQYF
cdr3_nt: TGCAGCGCCAAGAGGGGGACAGGGAAGGTGGTGACCCAGTACTTC

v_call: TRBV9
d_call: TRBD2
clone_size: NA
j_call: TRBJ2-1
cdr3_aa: CASTDSLAGANQNEQFF
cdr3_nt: TGTGCCAGCACCGACTCACTAGCGGGGGCGAATCAAAATGAGCAGTTCTTC

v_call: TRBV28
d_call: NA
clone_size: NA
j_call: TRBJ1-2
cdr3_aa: CASSFRNYGYTF
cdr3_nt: TGTGCCAGCAGTTTCCGGAACTATGGCTACACCTTC

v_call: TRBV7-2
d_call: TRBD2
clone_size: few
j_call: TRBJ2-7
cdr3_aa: CASSLVASGAYEQYF
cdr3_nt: TGTGCCAGCAGCTTAGTTGCTAGCGGAGCCTACGAGCAGTACTTC

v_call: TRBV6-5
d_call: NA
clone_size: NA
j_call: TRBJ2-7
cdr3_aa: CASRLHDSYEQYF
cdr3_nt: TGTGCCAGCAGACTACATGACTCCTACGAGCAGTACTTC

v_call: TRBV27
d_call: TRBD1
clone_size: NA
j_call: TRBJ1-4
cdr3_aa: CASSLWTGGDEKLFF
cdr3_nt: TGTGCCAGCAGTTTATGGACAGGGGGCGATGAAAAACTGTTTTTT

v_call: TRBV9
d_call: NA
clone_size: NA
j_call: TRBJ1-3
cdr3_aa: CASSVEGVIRNTIYF
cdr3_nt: TGTGCCAGCAGCGTAGAGGGAGTAATAAGAAACACCATATATTTT

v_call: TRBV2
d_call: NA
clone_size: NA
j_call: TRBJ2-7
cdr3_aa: CASRTRGSVYEQYF
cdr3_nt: TGTGCCAGCAGGACTAGGGGTAGCGTTTACGAGCAGTACTTC

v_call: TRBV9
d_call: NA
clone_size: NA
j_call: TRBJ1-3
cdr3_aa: CASSVAFRAGNTIYF
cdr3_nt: TGTGCCAGCAGCGTAGCATTCAGGGCTGGAAACACCATATATTTT

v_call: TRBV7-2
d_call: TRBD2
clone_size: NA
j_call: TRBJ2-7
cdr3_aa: CASAPRASGPYEQYF
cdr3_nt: TGTGCCAGCGCCCCCCGGGCTAGCGGCCCCTACGAGCAGTACTTC

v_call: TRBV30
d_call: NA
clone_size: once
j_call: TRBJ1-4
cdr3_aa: CAWSLTRGGANEKLFF
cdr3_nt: TGTGCCTGGAGTCTAACCAGGGGAGGGGCTAATGAAAAACTGTTTTTT

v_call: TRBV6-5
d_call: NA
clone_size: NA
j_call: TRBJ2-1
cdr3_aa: CASSYGSSSYNEQFF
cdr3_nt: TGTGCCAGCAGTTACGGCTCGTCCTCCTACAATGAGCAGTTCTTC

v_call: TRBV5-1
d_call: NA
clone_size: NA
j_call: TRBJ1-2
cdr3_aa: CASSAQGSGYTF
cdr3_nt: TGCGCCAGCAGCGCACAGGGAAGTGGCTACACCTTC

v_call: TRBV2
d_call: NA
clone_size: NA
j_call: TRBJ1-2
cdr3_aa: CASSADTRYGYTF
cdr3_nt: TGTGCCAGCAGCGCTGACACCCGATATGGCTACACCTTC

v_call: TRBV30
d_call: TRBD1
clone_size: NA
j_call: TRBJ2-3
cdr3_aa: CAWATGGADTQYF
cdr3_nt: TGTGCCTGGGCGACAGGGGGCGCAGATACGCAGTATTTT

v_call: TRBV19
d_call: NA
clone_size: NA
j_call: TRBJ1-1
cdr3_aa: CASSDARGPTNTEAFF
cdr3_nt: TGTGCCAGTAGTGACGCCAGGGGACCAACAAACACTGAAGCTTTCTTT

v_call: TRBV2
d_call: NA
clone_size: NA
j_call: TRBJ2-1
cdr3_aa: CASSLRESSYNEQFF
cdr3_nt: TGTGCCAGCAGTTTACGGGAGAGCTCCTACAATGAGCAGTTCTTC